This T cell receptor (beta chain) emerged from a study of vaccination effects on CD4 cells after COVID-19. Sequencing was performed with immunoSEQ multiplex PCR; in TCRdb, only in-frame clones are kept and a portion is missing. The sample contains over 60,000 clones, around 76% of which appear only once. As for this clone: Its antigen remains unidentified.

With the ViraFEST assay, the study expanded antigen-specific CD4+ T cells using viral peptide pools, then sequenced them. Isolation of CD4+ T cells took place after around 10 days of culture. Nucleocapsid antibodies stayed negative before and after vaccination, showing no earlier SARS-CoV-2 infection. This specimen consisted of CD4+ T cells from PBMCs cultured with HCoV-NL63 spike peptides, obtained before COVID-19 vaccination. The origin of this receptor is a human donor who received a COVID-19 vaccine.

CDR3 in DNA: TGTGCCAGCAGCCAAGAACGGGGTACTGACGAAAAACTGTTTTTT. This gives the protein CASSQERGTDEKLFF. The V and J genes are TRBV3-1 (or the pseudogene TRBV3-2) and TRBJ1-4; D remains unclear. CDR1 is LGHDT and CDR2 is YNNKEL in the germline V gene (reference sequence). The CDR3 is 15 residues long. V was clipped by 0 bases and J by 8 bases, with 13 bases between them.